This T cell receptor (beta chain) was recorded in a study of blood T cell repertoires in COVID-19 (dated by TCRdb to between 2020 and 2021). Some background on the complete study: The collaborator samples originated in the United States, Italy and Spain and spanned the acute and convalescent phases of COVID-19. The prospective study material was composed of cDNA or gDNA derived from T cells, B-cell-depleted T cells, or PBMCs. The dataset comprised deeply sampled blood TCRbeta repertoires from subjects exposed to, actively infected with, or recovered from COVID-19. The repertoires were released in a freely available public database meant as a resource for research on the immune response to SARS-CoV-2. The samples were drawn from the first 160 participants of the ongoing ImmuneRACE study and from some 1,300 subjects provided by 6 global collaborators. The sample metadata nearly always contained a de-identified subject ID, COVID-19 status, age in years and sex. Where available, HLA class I and class II types were taken from metadata supplied by the sample provider and were not determined by assay-based typing. What the work shows at the level of the full study, not this receptor alone: The amount of clinical and demographic metadata varied by source and participant and was provided uncurated.

TCRbeta CDR3 regions were amplified from genomic DNA using the immunoSEQ Assay, a bias-controlled multiplex PCR. Processing in the source paper ran as follows. The number of nucleated cells in each sample was estimated from the amplification of reference gene primers within the assay. To quantify the absolute abundance of each unique TCRbeta CDR3 rearrangement, sequence reads were collapsed and filtered. For each sample, productive Simpson clonality was calculated by taking the square root of Simpson's diversity index across productive rearrangements. This is the immuneACCESS table as TCRdb keeps it, with only in-frame sequences that have V and J called. A part of the clones is gone; compared with another copy, unresolved V genes explain less than half, and the rest is unexplained. V, J and clone size are those of that table, while D and trimming were read from the DNA. The sample table holds 150,000 to 200,000 clones, of which roughly 84% were seen once. About 15% of the sample belongs to the ten largest clones.

CDR1 is given as MNHEY and CDR2 as SVGAGI, both from the germline V gene. Measured from the cysteine to the phenylalanine, the CDR3 is 14 residues long. CDR3 DNA only is kept here, 42 bases in frame from base 1. The junction shows trimming of 4 bases on V and 6 bases on J, and the gene matches do not reach 7 bases of it. One collaborating source in Seattle enrolled patients while the patients were actively infected and followed the patients over time throughout the course of disease. The collaborating institutions used their own protocols to collect whole blood in K2EDTA tubes. For TCRbeta analysis, collaborators shipped samples as frozen whole blood, isolated PBMCs, or DNA extracted from either of those sample types. About this clone: The antigen it binds to is not known. No quality values exist for individual bases; no much larger clone is one base distant.

Sequenced material: peripheral blood. This chain joins TRBV6-5 to TRBJ2-7, with 9 junctional bases fitting TRBD1. The clonotype comes from a woman between 65 and 79 years old with COVID-19, enrolled during active disease. The nucleotides are TGTGCCAGCAGTTCCGGGACAGGGTTATCCGAGCAGTACTTC. Translated, this gives CASSSGTGLSEQYF.